These 8 T cell receptor beta chains were all obtained from the same sample, sequenced in a study of blood T cell repertoires in COVID-19. Here immunoSEQ multiplex PCR was the method, and the copy in TCRdb shows in-frame clones only, minus some. This sample has under 200,000 clones, with less than 85% found just once. The source material was peripheral blood. Receptors were obtained from a woman older than 75 with acute or convalescent COVID-19.

The rearrangement uses TRBV28 and TRBJ1-5; D is unclear. Germline assignment: CDR1 MDHEN and CDR2 SYDVKM. CDR3 length: 15 amino acids. V dropped 4 bases and J dropped 3 bases, with 13 bases sitting between them. CDR3 nucleotides: TGTGCCAGCAGTTCAACAGAGATAGACAATCAGCCCCAGCATTTT. Amino acid sequence: CASSSTEIDNQPQHF.

The rearrangement uses TRBV9 and TRBJ1-1; 9 nucleotides match TRBD1. V shed 3 bases, J shed 5 bases, and the junction held 8 bases outside the gene matches. CDR3 length: 15 residues. Germline values: CDR1 SGDLS, CDR2 YYNGEE. CDR3 amino acids: CASSEGTGSGTEAFF. CDR3 sequence (DNA): TGTGCCAGCAGCGAGGGGACAGGGTCGGGGACTGAAGCTTTCTTT.

The V call is TRBV6-9, the J call TRBJ1-5, with D hard to call. CDR1 and CDR2 (germline): MNHGY, SVAAGI. The CDR3 sequence is 12 residues long. With 11 bases removed from V and 10 bases from J, the gap between germline ends came to 18 bases. The CDR3 DNA reads TGTGCCGGAGGTCGCCCTTGTTCACCCCAGCATTTT. Its translation: CAGGRPCSPQHF.

This chain uses TRBV7-9 with TRBJ1-6; D is perhaps TRBD1 (6 bases). V shed 3 bases and J shed 7 bases, with 7 bases lying between them. The CDR3 loop spans 13 amino acids. Germline lookup yields CDR1 SEHNR and CDR2 FQNEAQ (reference sequence). CDR3 nucleotide sequence: TGTGCCAGCAGCTTGGGACAAAATTCACCCCTCCACTTT. Translation gives CASSLGQNSPLHF.

The rearrangement uses TRBV5-1 and TRBJ2-1, with 10 nucleotides matching TRBD2. This CDR3 region has 15 residues. The V and J ends lost 4 bases and 5 bases, in that order; junction bases with no gene match: 6. Germline V CDR1 and CDR2: SGHRS, YFSETQ. This CDR3 is CASSPTTSGDNEQFF. The CDR3 bases are TGCGCCAGCAGCCCGACAACTAGCGGGGACAATGAGCAGTTCTTC. The full variable domain, completed using reference TRBV5-1 and TRBJ2-1, is KAGVTQTPRYLIKTRGQQVTLSCSPISGHRSVSWYQQTPGQGLQFLFEYFSETQRNKGNFPGRFSGRQFSNSRSEMNVSTLELGDSALYLCASSPTTSGDNEQFFGPGTRLTVL.

V and J are TRBV28 and TRBJ1-6, with D possibly matching TRBD1 (6 bases). Trimming shortened V by 4 bases and J by 8 bases, and 18 bases separated the two germline ends. The CDR3 is made up of 16 amino acids. Germline V gene sequence: CDR1 MDHEN, CDR2 SYDVKM. The DNA of the CDR3 is TGTGCCAGCAGTTCCGCGACAGGAAACGGAGATTCACCCCTCCACTTT. Its protein product is CASSSATGNGDSPLHF.

This clone has just a few counts. The genes are TRBV28 and TRBJ1-6; no firm D call. The length of the CDR3 is 14 residues. V was shortened by 10 bases and J by 4 bases, with 14 bases between the two germline ends. CDR1 and CDR2 from the germline V gene are MDHEN and SYDVKM. The CDR3 bases are TGTGCCACCCTGTCCGCAGGATATAATTCACCCCTCCACTTT. As protein: CATLSAGYNSPLHF.

CDR3 nucleotide sequence: TGTGCCAGCAGTGAAATCTCCTCTTCACCCCTCCACTTT. This translates into CASSEISSSPLHF. V and J are TRBV2 and TRBJ1-6; no reliable D call. Trimming pared 2 bases from V and 9 bases from J, leaving 8 bases between. The CDR3 totals 13 residues. CDR1 SNHLY and CDR2 FYNNEI come from the germline V gene.